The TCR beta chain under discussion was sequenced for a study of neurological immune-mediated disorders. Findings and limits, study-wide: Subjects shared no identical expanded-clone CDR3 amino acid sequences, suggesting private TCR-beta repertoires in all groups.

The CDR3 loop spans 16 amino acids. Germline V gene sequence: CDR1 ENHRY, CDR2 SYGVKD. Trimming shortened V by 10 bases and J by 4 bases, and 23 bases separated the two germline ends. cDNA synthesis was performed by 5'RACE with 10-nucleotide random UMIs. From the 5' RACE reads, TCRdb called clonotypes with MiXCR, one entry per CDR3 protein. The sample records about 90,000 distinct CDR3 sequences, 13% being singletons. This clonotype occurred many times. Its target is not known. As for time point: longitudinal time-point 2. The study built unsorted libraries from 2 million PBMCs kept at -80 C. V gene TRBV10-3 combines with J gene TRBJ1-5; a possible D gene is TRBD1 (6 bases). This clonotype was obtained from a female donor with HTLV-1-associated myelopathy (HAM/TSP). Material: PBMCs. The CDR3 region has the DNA TGTGCCACCCGGGGTACAGGGTCACCTCTTAATCAGCCCCAGCATTTT. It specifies CATRGTGSPLNQPQHF.